This section outlines one T cell receptor beta chain sequence together with its context. Its antigen is currently unknown. This entry comes from a study of post-analysis software for immune sequencing data. Overall study: Both relapsing-remitting and secondary progressive multiple sclerosis featured among the disease courses, as did progressive-relapsing multiple sclerosis. General study findings and limits: A handful of TRBV segments (TRBV5-6, TRBV5-1 and TRBV20-1 among them) occurred more frequently in patients than in controls. A significant reduction in normalized Chao1 diversity was observed in multiple sclerosis patients versus controls.

Unique molecular identifiers featured in each of the TCR beta cDNA libraries. TCRdb reprocessed the PCR reads via MiXCR and lists one record per CDR3 protein. The data show about 200,000 distinct CDR3 sequences, about 30% seen once. The CDR3 contains 14 residues. The germline gives CDR1 SGHRS, CDR2 YFSETQ. Between the trimmed V and J ends, which lost 4 bases and 3 bases, there was a span of 13 bases. The sample comprised blood. This clonotype was sampled from a girl aged 2-17 years with multiple sclerosis. This chain links TRBV5-1 with TRBJ2-5; no firm D call. The CDR3 DNA follows: TGCGCCAGCAGCCCCCAGCACCAGGAAGAGACCCAGTACTTC. Its translation is CASSPQHQEETQYF. The full variable domain, with the rest looked up from reference TRBV5-1 and TRBJ2-5, is KAGVTQTPRYLIKTRGQQVTLSCSPISGHRSVSWYQQTPGQGLQFLFEYFSETQRNKGNFPGRFSGRQFSNSRSEMNVSTLELGDSALYLCASSPQHQEETQYFGPGTRLLVL.